This T cell receptor beta chain was captured in a study of PD-1 and CTLA-4 blockade in melanoma. Germline loops: CDR1 SGHRS, CDR2 YFSETQ. V lost 1 base and J 4 bases, leaving 11 bases between the germline ends. CDR3 size: 14 residues. This table comes from immunoSEQ multiplex PCR, and its TCRdb copy is limited to in-frame clones, with some not included. The sample lists around 16,000 clones; roughly 73% were seen once. The sequencing here drew on CD8+ T cells from peripheral blood, taken before anti-PD-1 treatment. This clonotype was sampled from a human donor with melanoma. The chain couples TRBV5-1 to TRBJ1-1, with D perhaps TRBD1 (6 bases). The CDR3 DNA sequence: TGCGCCAGCAGCTTGTGGGGGGCGGGCACTGAAGCTTTCTTT. Translating gives CASSLWGAGTEAFF.